These 5 T cell receptor beta chains were sequenced from one sample in a study of blood T cell repertoires in COVID-19 (dated by TCRdb to 2020 to 2021). The method was the immunoSEQ multiplex PCR assay. The table was pulled from immuneACCESS by TCRdb, which kept in-frame rearrangements only. Such tables lose some clones; where checked, under half of the loss comes from unresolved V genes, and the rest has no known cause. A total of fewer than 350,000 clones appear in this sample, 90% of them only once. The ten largest account for 4.1% of the sample. The sequenced material came from PBMCs or T cells enriched from blood (not recorded which). The source of these receptors is a woman in her twenties or thirties with acute COVID-19.

The V gene is TRBV5-6, the J gene TRBJ2-3, with TRBD2 matching over 9 bases. This CDR3 comprises 17 residues. Trimming at V came to 0 bases and at J to 2 bases, leaving 7 bases not matched to a gene. Germline V gene sequence: CDR1 SGHDT, CDR2 YYEEEE. The CDR3 nucleotides read TGTGCCAGCAGCTTGGTAACTAGCGGGCAACTCACAGATACGCAGTATTTT. Translating it yields CASSLVTSGQLTDTQYF. The whole variable domain, remainder taken from reference TRBV5-6 and TRBJ2-3, is DAGVTQSPTHLIKTRGQQVTLRCSPKSGHDTVSWYQQALGQGPQFIFQYYEEEERQRGNFPDRFSGHQFPNYSSELNVNALLLGDSALYLCASSLVTSGQLTDTQYFGPGTRLTVL.

The CDR3 nucleotides read TGTGCCAGCAGGCGACAGGTGGACGAGCAGTACTTC. Protein product: CASRRQVDEQYF. The chain has TRBV7-2 and TRBJ2-7; possible D gene TRBD1, 6 bases. V was trimmed by 6 bases and J by 5 bases, leaving 11 bases between them. Germline values: CDR1 SGHTA, CDR2 FQGNSA. This CDR3 has 12 residues. Filled out from reference TRBV7-2 and TRBJ2-7, the complete variable domain reads GAGVSQSPSNKVTEKGKDVELRCDPISGHTALYWYRQSLGQGLEFLIYFQGNSAPDKSGLPSDRFSAERTGGSVSTLTIQRTQQEDSAVYLCASRRQVDEQYFGPGTRLTVT.

The V gene is TRBV5-4, the J gene TRBJ1-1, with TRBD1 identical over 9 bases. Germline V gene data show CDR1 as SGHNT and CDR2 as YYREEE (reference sequence). The length of the CDR3 is 15 residues. V was clipped by 4 bases and J by 5 bases; unmatched bases: 9. This chain's CDR3 is CASSQDRGSGTEAFF. The CDR3 region has the DNA TGTGCCAGCAGCCAAGACAGGGGGAGTGGTACTGAAGCTTTCTTT.

V gene TRBV5-1 combines with J gene TRBJ2-7, with 8 bases identical to TRBD2. The V segment lost 0 bases and the J segment 3 bases; nucleotides outside the gene matches: 2. Germline assignment: CDR1 SGHRS and CDR2 YFSETQ. CDR3 length equals 14 residues. This CDR3 reads CASSLEGTSYEQYF. DNA for the CDR3: TGCGCCAGCAGCTTGGAAGGGACTAGCTACGAGCAGTACTTC.

The chain uses TRBV7-8 and TRBJ2-7, with 7 positions matching TRBD1. Per germline, CDR1 SGHVS and CDR2 FQNEAQ. The CDR3 is 16 amino acids. The J segment lost 2 bases and the V segment lost 5 bases, leaving 12 bases of the junction unmatched. This CDR3 reads CASSPAKTGFPYEQYF. The CDR3 DNA reads as TGTGCCAGCAGCCCCGCGAAGACAGGGTTTCCCTACGAGCAGTACTTC.